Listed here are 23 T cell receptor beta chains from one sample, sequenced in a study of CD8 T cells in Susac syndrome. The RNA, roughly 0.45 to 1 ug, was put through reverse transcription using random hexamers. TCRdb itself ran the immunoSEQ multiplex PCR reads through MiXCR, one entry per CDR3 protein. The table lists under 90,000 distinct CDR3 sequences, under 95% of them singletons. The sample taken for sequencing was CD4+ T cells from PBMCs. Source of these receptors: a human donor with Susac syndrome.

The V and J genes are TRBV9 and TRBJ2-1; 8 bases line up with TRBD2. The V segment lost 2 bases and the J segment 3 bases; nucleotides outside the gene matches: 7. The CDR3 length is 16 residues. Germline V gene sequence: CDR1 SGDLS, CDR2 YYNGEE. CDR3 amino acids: CASSVRTGGGYNEQFF. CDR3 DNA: TGTGCCAGCAGCGTCCGAACGGGAGGGGGCTACAATGAGCAGTTCTTC.

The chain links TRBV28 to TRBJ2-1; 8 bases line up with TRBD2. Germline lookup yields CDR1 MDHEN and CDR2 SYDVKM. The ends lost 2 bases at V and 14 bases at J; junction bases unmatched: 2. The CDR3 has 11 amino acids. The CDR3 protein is CASSLTGREFF. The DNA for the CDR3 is TGTGCCAGCAGTTTAACCGGGAGGGAGTTCTTC.

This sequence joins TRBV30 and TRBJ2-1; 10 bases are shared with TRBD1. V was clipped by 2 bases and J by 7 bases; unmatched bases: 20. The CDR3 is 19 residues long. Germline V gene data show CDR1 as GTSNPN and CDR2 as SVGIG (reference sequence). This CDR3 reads CAWSSRDRGAERRYNEQFF. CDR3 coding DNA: TGTGCCTGGAGTTCCCGGGACAGGGGCGCGGAAAGGAGATATAATGAGCAGTTCTTC.

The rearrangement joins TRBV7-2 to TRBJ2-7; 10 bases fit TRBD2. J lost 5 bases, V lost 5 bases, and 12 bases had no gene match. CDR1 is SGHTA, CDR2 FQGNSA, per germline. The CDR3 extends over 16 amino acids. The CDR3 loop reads CASSLLSSGGPDEQYF. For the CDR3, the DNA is TGTGCCAGCAGCCTCCTCTCTAGCGGGGGACCCGACGAGCAGTACTTC. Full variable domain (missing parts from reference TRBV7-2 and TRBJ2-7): GAGVSQSPSNKVTEKGKDVELRCDPISGHTALYWYRQSLGQGLEFLIYFQGNSAPDKSGLPSDRFSAERTGGSVSTLTIQRTQQEDSAVYLCASSLLSSGGPDEQYFGPGTRLTVT.

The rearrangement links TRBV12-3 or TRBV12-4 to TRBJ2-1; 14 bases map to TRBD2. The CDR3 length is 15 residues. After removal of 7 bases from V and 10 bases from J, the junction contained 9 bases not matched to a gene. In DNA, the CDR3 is TGTGCCAGCATTTTCGGACTAGCGGGGGGCCTGGAGCAGTTCTTC. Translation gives CASIFGLAGGLEQFF.

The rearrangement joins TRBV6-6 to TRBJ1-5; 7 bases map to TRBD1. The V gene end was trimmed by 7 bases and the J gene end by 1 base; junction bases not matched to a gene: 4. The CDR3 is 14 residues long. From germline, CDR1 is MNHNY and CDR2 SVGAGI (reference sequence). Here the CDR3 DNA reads TGTGCCAGCAACCCACAGGGGAGCAATCAGCCCCAGCATTTT. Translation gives CASNPQGSNQPQHF.

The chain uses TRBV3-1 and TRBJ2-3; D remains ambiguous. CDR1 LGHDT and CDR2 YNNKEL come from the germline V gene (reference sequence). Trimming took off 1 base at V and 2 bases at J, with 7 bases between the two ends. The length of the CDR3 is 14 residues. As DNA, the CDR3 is TGTGCCAGCAGCCAAGTGGGCCCCACAGATACGCAGTATTTT. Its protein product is CASSQVGPTDTQYF.

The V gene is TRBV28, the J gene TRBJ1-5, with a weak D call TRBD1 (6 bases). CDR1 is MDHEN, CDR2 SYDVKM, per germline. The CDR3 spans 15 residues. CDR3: CAHNRGGGGNQPQHF. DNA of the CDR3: TGTGCGCACAATCGAGGAGGGGGAGGCAATCAGCCCCAGCATTTT.

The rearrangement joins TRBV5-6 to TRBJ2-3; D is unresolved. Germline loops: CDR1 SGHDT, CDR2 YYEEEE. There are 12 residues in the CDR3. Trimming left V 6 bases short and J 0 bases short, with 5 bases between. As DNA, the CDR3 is TGTGCCAGCACCCTGAGCACAGATACGCAGTATTTT. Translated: CASTLSTDTQYF.

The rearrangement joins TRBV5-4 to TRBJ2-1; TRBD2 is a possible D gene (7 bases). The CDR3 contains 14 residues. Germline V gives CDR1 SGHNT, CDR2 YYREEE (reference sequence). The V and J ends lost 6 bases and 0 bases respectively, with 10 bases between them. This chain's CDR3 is CASKGGGSYNEQFF. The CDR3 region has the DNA TGTGCCAGCAAGGGGGGGGGCTCCTACAATGAGCAGTTCTTC.

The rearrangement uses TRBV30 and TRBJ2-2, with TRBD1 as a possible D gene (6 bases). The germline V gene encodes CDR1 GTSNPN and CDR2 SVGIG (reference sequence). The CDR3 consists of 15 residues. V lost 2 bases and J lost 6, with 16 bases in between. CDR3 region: CAWSPPTGWAGELFF. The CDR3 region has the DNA TGTGCCTGGAGTCCCCCCACAGGGTGGGCCGGGGAGCTGTTTTTT.

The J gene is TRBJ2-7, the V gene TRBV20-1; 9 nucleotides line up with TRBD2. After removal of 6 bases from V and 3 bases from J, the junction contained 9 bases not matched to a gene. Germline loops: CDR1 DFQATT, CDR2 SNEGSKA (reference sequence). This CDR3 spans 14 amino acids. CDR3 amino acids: CSALQLAGRYEQYF. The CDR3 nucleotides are TGCAGTGCCCTCCAGCTAGCGGGGCGCTACGAGCAGTACTTC.

DNA for the CDR3: TGTGCCAGCAGCTTGACAGGGGGCCTCATCTACGAGCAGTACTTC. Encoded protein: CASSLTGGLIYEQYF. The chain couples TRBV28 to TRBJ2-7; 10 bases align to TRBD1. Germline lookup yields CDR1 MDHEN and CDR2 SYDVKM. This CDR3 comprises 15 residues. V lost 6 bases to trimming and J lost 3 bases; unmatched junction nucleotides: 8. Looking up the rest from reference TRBV28 and TRBJ2-7 gives the full variable domain: DVKVTQSSRYLVKRTGEKVFLECVQDMDHENMFWYRQDPGLGLRLIYFSYDVKMKEKGDIPEGYSVSREKKERFSLILESASTNQTSMYLCASSLTGGLIYEQYFGPGTRLTVT.

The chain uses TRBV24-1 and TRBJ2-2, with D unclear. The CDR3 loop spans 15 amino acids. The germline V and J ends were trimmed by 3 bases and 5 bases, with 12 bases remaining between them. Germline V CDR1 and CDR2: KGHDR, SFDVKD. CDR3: CATSDDRSQTGELFF. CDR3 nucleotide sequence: TGTGCCACCAGTGATGACCGGAGCCAAACCGGGGAGCTGTTTTTT.

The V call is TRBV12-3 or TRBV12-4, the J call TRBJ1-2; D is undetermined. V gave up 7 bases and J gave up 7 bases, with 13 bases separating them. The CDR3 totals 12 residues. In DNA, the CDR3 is TGTGCCAGCACCTTTGGTTACAGTGGCTACACCTTC. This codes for CASTFGYSGYTF.

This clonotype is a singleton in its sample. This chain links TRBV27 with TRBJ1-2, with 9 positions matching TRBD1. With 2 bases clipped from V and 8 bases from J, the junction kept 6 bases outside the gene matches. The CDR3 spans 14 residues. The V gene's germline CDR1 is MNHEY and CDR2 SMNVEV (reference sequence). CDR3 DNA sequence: TGTGCCAGCAGTTTAAACAGGGGGCCCAGGGGCTACACCTTC. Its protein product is CASSLNRGPRGYTF.

The CDR3 loop is CASSSPGTEQFF. The CDR3 DNA sequence: TGTGCCAGCAGCTCCCCCGGGACAGAGCAGTTCTTC. The chain is built from TRBV7-3 and TRBJ2-1, with D tentatively TRBD1 (6 bases). Trimming pared 4 bases from V and 10 bases from J, leaving 11 bases between. The CDR3 consists of 12 residues. Germline lookup yields CDR1 SGHTA and CDR2 FQGTGA.

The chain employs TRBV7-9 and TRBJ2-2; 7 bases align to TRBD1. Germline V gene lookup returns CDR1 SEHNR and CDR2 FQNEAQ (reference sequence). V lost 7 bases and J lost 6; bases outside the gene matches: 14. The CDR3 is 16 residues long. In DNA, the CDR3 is TGTGCCAGCACCCACAGACAGGGAAAAGGTTCCGGGGAGCTGTTTTTT. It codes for CASTHRQGKGSGELFF.

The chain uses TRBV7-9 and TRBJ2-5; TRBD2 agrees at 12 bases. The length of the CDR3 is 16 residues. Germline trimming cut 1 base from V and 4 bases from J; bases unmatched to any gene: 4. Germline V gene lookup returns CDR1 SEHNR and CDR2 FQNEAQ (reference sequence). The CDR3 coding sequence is TGTGCCAGCAGCTTAGGGACTAGCGGGAAAGGAGAGACCCAGTACTTC. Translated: CASSLGTSGKGETQYF.

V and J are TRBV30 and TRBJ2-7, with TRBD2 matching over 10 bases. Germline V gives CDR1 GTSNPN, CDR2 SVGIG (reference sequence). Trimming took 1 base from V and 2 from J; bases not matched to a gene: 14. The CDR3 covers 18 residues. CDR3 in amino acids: CAWSAQRIAGGPPYEQYF. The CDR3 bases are TGTGCCTGGAGTGCCCAAAGAATAGCGGGAGGCCCACCCTACGAGCAGTACTTC.

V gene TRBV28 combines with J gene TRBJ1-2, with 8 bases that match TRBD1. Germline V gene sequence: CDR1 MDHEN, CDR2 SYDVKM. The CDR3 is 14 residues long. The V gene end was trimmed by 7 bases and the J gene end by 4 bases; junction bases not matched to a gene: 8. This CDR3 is CASIHGTGSYGYTF. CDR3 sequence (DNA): TGTGCCAGCATCCACGGGACAGGCTCCTATGGCTACACCTTC.

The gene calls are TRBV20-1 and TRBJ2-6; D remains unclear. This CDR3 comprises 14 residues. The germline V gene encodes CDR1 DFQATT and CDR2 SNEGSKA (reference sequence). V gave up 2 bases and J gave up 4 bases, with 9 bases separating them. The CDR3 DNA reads TGCAGTGCTAGAACCGCCGGGGGGGCCAACGTCCTGACTTTC. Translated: CSARTAGGANVLTF.

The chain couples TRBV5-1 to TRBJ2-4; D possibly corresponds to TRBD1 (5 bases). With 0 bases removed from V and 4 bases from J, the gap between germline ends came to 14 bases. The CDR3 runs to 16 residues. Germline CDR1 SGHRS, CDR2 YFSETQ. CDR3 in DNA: TGCGCCAGCAGCTTGGATTCCCTGGGGCCAAAAAACATTCAGTACTTC. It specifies CASSLDSLGPKNIQYF.